This record looks at one T cell receptor beta chain sequence and its context. Methods used by the authors: Amplified reference gene primers provided the basis for estimating nucleated cell counts. Some clones are missing from TCRdb's copy, which holds only in-frame ones; the method was immunoSEQ multiplex PCR. The V and J calls and clone size were taken over from that table, and D and trimming were inferred from the DNA. The table shows some 47,000 clones, with about 86% occurring only once. The sample originates from a study of blood T cell repertoires in COVID-19. Overall study: Samples taken during acute and convalescent COVID-19 were collected in the United States, Italy and Spain. The cDNA or gDNA used as material had been derived from T cells, B-cell-depleted T cells, or PBMCs.

V was clipped by 7 bases and J by 7 bases; unmatched bases: 5. This CDR3 comprises 13 residues. Germline assignment: CDR1 LGHNA and CDR2 YNFKEQ. Sequencing input: peripheral blood. The chain uses TRBV4-2 and TRBJ1-4, with 8 nucleotides matching TRBD1. The receptor's source is a human donor in a cohort sampled during active COVID-19. CDR3 DNA sequence: TGTGCCAGCAACCGACAGGGGAGTGAAAAACTGTTTTTT. This sequence encodes CASNRQGSEKLFF.